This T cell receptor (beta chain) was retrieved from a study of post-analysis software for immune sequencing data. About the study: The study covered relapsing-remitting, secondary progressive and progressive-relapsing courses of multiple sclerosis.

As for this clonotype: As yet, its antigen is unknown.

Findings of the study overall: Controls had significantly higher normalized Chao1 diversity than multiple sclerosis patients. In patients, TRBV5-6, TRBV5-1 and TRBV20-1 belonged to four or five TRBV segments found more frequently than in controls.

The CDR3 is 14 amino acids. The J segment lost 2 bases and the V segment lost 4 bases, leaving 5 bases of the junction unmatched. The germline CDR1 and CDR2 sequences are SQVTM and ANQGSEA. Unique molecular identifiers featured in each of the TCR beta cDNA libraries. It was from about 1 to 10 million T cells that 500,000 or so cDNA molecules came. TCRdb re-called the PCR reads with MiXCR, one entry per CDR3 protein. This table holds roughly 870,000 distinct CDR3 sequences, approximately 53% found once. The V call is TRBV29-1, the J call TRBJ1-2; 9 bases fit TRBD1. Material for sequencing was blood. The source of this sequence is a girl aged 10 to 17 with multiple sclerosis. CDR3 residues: CSVGQGDYNYGYTF. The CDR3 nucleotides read TGCAGCGTTGGACAGGGGGACTACAACTATGGCTACACCTTC.